This T cell receptor beta chain is from a study of response to subunit inactivated influenza vaccine. Regarding the study as a whole: Authors proposed each seasonal influenza vaccination draws in few new T cells.

This clonotype appeared many times. Its antigen is undetermined. V was pared by 4 bases and J by 3 bases, with 5 bases of the junction left unmatched. The CDR3 is 15 amino acids. CDR1 SGHNT and CDR2 YYREEE come from the germline V gene (reference sequence). TCRdb processed the RT-PCR reads anew with MiXCR; each CDR3 protein has one entry. The sample yields roughly 630,000 distinct CDR3 sequences, 13% to 15% seen once. The sequence was obtained from a man aged 50 or older who received an inactivated influenza vaccine. This chain uses TRBV5-4 with TRBJ2-3; TRBD2 matches 10 bases. The sample here was PBMCs from blood, taken 14 days before vaccination. CDR3 in amino acids: CASSPPSGSTDTQYF. DNA of the CDR3: TGTGCCAGCAGCCCCCCTAGCGGGAGTACAGATACGCAGTATTTT.